The 10 T cell receptor beta chains presented below share a single source sample, sequenced in a study of T cells in Graves' hyperthyroidism and ophthalmopathy. From RNA transcripts, TCR beta CDR3 regions were amplified. Researchers ran a first-round RT-PCR on the TCR CDR3 using the HTBI primer set. TCRdb called the multiplex PCR reads again in MiXCR, with one record for every CDR3 protein. The sample holds 200,000 or so distinct CDR3 sequences; about 15% are singletons and the top ten take roughly 49%. The material sequenced was blood. The receptor set was obtained from a woman aged 45-65 years with Graves' hyperthyroidism.

At least ten counts were recorded for this clonotype. The V call is TRBV20-1, the J call TRBJ2-7; TRBD1 aligns across 7 bases. The CDR3 contains 16 residues. Germline V lookup: CDR1 DFQATT, CDR2 SNEGSKA (reference sequence). The J segment lost 6 bases and the V segment lost 4 bases, leaving 18 bases of the junction unmatched. CDR3 sequence reads: CSAIDRVASFSPEQYF. The CDR3 nucleotides are TGCAGTGCTATTGACAGGGTGGCTAGCTTTTCTCCCGAGCAGTACTTC.

Worth noting for this clonotype: It may be a read error: a sequence one base away is much more abundant. Here the CDR3 omits its conserved ending phenylalanine or tryptophan, so a read error is the likely source. This chain links TRBV7-9 with TRBJ2-3; either TRBD1 or TRBD2 may fit D (5 bases each). Germline CDR1 is SEHNR and CDR2 is FQNEAQ (reference sequence). V lost 6 bases to trimming and J lost 4 bases, with 23 bases between them. The CDR3 spans 17 residues. In DNA form, the CDR3 reads TGTGCCAGCAGGACAGCCTCCGGGGATTGGAGGTCAGATACGCAGTATTCT. This gives the protein CASRTASGDWRSDTQYS.

This clonotype was observed at least ten times. The chain carries TRBV2 and TRBJ1-1, with unresolved D. The CDR3 extends over 13 amino acids. The V gene's germline CDR1 is SNHLY and CDR2 FYNNEI. Trimming removed 4 bases from V and 1 base from J, with 7 bases in between. The CDR3 loop is CASSVVENTEAFF. Written as DNA, the CDR3 is TGTGCCAGCAGTGTTGTTGAGAACACTGAAGCTTTCTTT.

This clonotype was counted many times. The CDR3 loop is CASSPAGTGAYEQYF. The CDR3 DNA sequence: TGTGCCAGCAGTCCTGCTGGGACGGGAGCCTACGAGCAGTACTTC. The V call is TRBV11-2, the J call TRBJ2-7, with D maybe TRBD2 (6 bases). This CDR3 comprises 15 residues. Per germline, CDR1 SGHAT and CDR2 FQNNGV. Trimming removed 6 bases from V and 2 bases from J, with 17 bases in between.

This chain links TRBV2 with TRBJ1-2, with D uncertain. The length of the CDR3 is 13 residues. Per germline, CDR1 SNHLY and CDR2 FYNNEI. V lost 6 bases to trimming and J lost 2 bases, with 10 bases between them. The CDR3 DNA is TGTGCCAGCAGATGGGAGCAGAACTATGGCTACACCTTC. Translation gives CASRWEQNYGYTF. Based on the CDR3 plus reference TRBV2 and TRBJ1-2, the full variable domain is EPEVTQTPSHQVTQMGQEVILRCVPISNHLYFYWYRQILGQKVEFLVSFYNNEISEKSEIFDDQFSVERPDGSNFTLKIRSTKLEDSAMYFCASRWEQNYGYTFGSGTRLTVV.

The chain recombines TRBV7-3 with TRBJ2-1; 10 bases are shared with TRBD2. The CDR3 is 19 residues long. V lost 6 bases to trimming and J lost 6 bases; unmatched junction nucleotides: 20. Looked up from germline, CDR1 is SGHTA and CDR2 is FQGTGA. The CDR3 is CASSSGLASGVLTGNEQFF. The CDR3 DNA sequence: TGTGCCAGCAGTTCGGGACTAGCGAGTGGAGTCCTTACTGGCAATGAGCAGTTCTTC.

This clonotype showed up many times. CDR3 sequence: CASSYTPSGTGLYEQYF. DNA for the CDR3: TGTGCCAGCAGTTACACCCCTAGCGGGACCGGATTGTACGAGCAGTACTTC. This chain links TRBV6-2 or TRBV6-3 with TRBJ2-7; 9 bases line up with TRBD2. The CDR3 spans 17 residues. Germline V gene lookup returns CDR1 MNHEY and CDR2 SVGEGT. The J segment lost 4 bases and the V segment lost 2 bases, leaving 12 bases of the junction unmatched.

V usage is TRBV5-8 and J usage is TRBJ1-5; no clear D. The CDR3 sequence is 16 residues long. V lost 3 bases, J lost 2 bases, and 15 bases lay in between. CDR1 is SGHTS and CDR2 is YDEGEE in the germline V gene. CDR3 nucleotides: TGTGCCAGCAGCTCTAGCCCGGCCTGGGGCAATCAGCCCCAGCATTTT. This translates into CASSSSPAWGNQPQHF.

This chain joins TRBV12-3 or TRBV12-4 and TRBJ2-1; D ambiguous. The ends were cut back, 5 bases at V and 12 bases at J, with 11 bases in the middle. This CDR3 region has 11 residues. CDR3 amino acids: CASSTIRTQFF. In nucleotides, the CDR3 is TGTGCCAGCAGTACTATAAGGACGCAGTTCTTC.

This clonotype was detected ten times or more. The chain combines TRBV27 with TRBJ2-3; D is perhaps TRBD2 (6 bases). Germline CDR1 MNHEY, CDR2 SMNVEV (reference sequence). V was clipped by 7 bases and J by 5 bases, with 22 bases between them. This CDR3 region has 16 residues. The DNA for the CDR3 is TGTGCCAGCACTTTCCGCGCCAGCGGGCATATAGATACGCAGTATTTT. Translating it yields CASTFRASGHIDTQYF.